The present T cell receptor beta chain was sequenced within a study of shared clonotypes between healthy human individuals. Study observations and caveats: It was the few donors that limited the genetic and exposure-history diversity represented.

Across several immunoSEQ plates, the genomic DNA of each subset was split evenly. Here immunoSEQ multiplex PCR was the method, and the copy in TCRdb shows in-frame clones only, minus some. The sample holds roughly 890,000 clones, about 92% seen once. Trimming removed 3 bases from V and 1 base from J, with 4 bases in between. This CDR3 has 13 amino acids. Germline CDR1 and CDR2: SGHDN and FVKESK. This clone was seen only once. Its specificity is not known. It was CD45RO-negative cells, positively selected for CCR7, that made up naive CD8 cells, with terminally differentiated effector memory CD45RA+ cells excluded. Donors comprised only Caucasian adults living in Nashville, Tennessee.

The gene calls are TRBV14 and TRBJ2-1; D call uncertain. This TCR came from a man under 40 in good health. Sequencing was done on a sample of naive CD8+ T cells sorted from blood. The CDR3 nucleotides are TGTGCCAGCAGCCACAGATCCTACAATGAGCAGTTCTTC. Translation gives CASSHRSYNEQFF.